This is a list of T cell receptor beta chains from one sample in a study of blood T cell repertoires in COVID-19. Profiling relied on immunoSEQ multiplex PCR, and the TCRdb table lists in-frame clones only, not all of them. This table has roughly 80,000 clones, about 88% appearing once. Sequencing was performed on peripheral blood. The source of these receptors is a woman of 80 years or more with active or convalescent COVID-19. The CDR3 runs from the conserved cysteine through the conserved F or W. A D gene is named only where the DNA matches it firmly. For some rows the clone size is stated as once, few or many, or as a class when expanded; others skip it.

j_call d_call clone_size v_call cdr3_aa cdr3_nt
TRBJ1-2 - - TRBV7-2 CASSPGREYGYTF TGTGCCAGCAGCCCGGGTCGTGAATATGGCTACACCTTC
TRBJ2-7 - - TRBV29-1 CSVEDITSYEQYF TGCAGCGTTGAAGATATTACGAGCTACGAGCAGTACTTC
TRBJ1-1 - - TRBV18 CASSPPLSWNSGTEAFF TGTGCCAGCTCACCACCTCTCTCTTGGAATTCGGGTACTGAAGCTTTCTTT
TRBJ1-5 TRBD1 - TRBV19 CASAGQGNQPQHF TGTGCCAGTGCGGGACAGGGCAATCAGCCCCAGCATTTT
TRBJ2-5 - - TRBV7-6 CASSLEGASHSETQYF TGTGCCAGCAGCTTAGAAGGGGCGAGCCACTCAGAGACCCAGTACTTC
TRBJ1-5 - medium-sized TRBV7-2 CASSLEGMQPQHF TGTGCCAGCAGCTTGGAGGGTATGCAGCCCCAGCATTTT
TRBJ1-6 TRBD1 - TRBV27 CASSLGDSYYNSPLHF TGTGCCAGCAGTTTGGGGGACAGTTACTATAATTCACCCCTCCACTTT
TRBJ1-1 - - TRBV10-3 CAISVGRGNTEAFF TGTGCCATCAGTGTGGGCCGTGGGAACACTGAAGCTTTCTTT
TRBJ2-2 - - TRBV7-3 CASSLAGPTGELFF TGTGCCAGCAGCTTAGCAGGGCCCACCGGGGAGCTGTTTTTT
TRBJ1-1 - - TRBV5-1 CASAAEQNTEAFF TGCGCCAGCGCGGCGGAACAAAACACTGAAGCTTTCTTT
TRBJ2-5 TRBD2 - TRBV7-6 CASSFSGGRRETQYF TGTGCCAGCAGCTTCTCGGGGGGGCGGCGGGAGACCCAGTACTTC
TRBJ2-1 - - TRBV7-8 CASSQREQFF TGTGCCAGCAGCCAACGGGAGCAGTTCTTC
TRBJ1-5 TRBD1 - TRBV7-9 CASSLPGQGVPQHF TGTGCCAGCAGCTTACCGGGACAGGGTGTACCCCAGCATTTT